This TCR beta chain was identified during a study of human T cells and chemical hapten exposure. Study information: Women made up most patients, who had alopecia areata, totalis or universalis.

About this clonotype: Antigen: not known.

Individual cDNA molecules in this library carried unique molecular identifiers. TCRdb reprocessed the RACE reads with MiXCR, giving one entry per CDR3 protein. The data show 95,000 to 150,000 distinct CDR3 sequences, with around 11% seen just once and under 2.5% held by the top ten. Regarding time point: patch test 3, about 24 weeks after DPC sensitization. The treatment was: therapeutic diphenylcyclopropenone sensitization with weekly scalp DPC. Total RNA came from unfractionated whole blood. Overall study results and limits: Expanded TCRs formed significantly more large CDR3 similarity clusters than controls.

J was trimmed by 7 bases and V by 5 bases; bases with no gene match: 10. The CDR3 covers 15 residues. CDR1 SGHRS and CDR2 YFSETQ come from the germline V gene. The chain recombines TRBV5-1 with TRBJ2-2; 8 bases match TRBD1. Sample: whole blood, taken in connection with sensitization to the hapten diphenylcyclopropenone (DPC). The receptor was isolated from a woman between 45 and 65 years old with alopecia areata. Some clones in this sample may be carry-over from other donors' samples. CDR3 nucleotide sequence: TGCGCCAGCAGATTTAGGACAGGGTCCGACGGGGAGCTGTTTTTT. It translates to CASRFRTGSDGELFF.